The entry below gives a single TCR beta chain sequence along with its context. Its antigen is undetermined. Assay: immunoSEQ multiplex PCR; the TCRdb copy retains only in-frame clones and omits some. The table includes around 78,000 clones, around 81% detected once. These data are taken from a study of T cells in localized non-small cell lung cancer. The CDR3 has 16 amino acids. Germline CDR1 SGHTS, CDR2 YDEGEE. Trimming took off 2 bases at V and 0 bases at J, with 15 bases between the two ends. Findings and caveats of the study: Owing to sequencing of a solitary tumor region, heterogeneity cannot be discounted. Maximal T cell clonality occurred in uninvolved adjacent lung, with tumor ranking below it. Adjacent lung held a median around 58 of the top 100 tumor clones. Greater T cell density in blood accompanied longer overall survival.

Sample: peripheral blood, taken before any cancer treatment. The TCR sequence derives from a female donor at least 60 years old with stage I lung adenocarcinoma. V and J are TRBV5-8 and TRBJ2-7; TRBD1 or TRBD2 may be the D gene (5 bases each). The chain's CDR3 is CASSFPSGTYSYEQYF. CDR3 nucleotides: TGTGCCAGCAGCTTCCCCTCCGGGACCTACTCCTACGAGCAGTACTTC.